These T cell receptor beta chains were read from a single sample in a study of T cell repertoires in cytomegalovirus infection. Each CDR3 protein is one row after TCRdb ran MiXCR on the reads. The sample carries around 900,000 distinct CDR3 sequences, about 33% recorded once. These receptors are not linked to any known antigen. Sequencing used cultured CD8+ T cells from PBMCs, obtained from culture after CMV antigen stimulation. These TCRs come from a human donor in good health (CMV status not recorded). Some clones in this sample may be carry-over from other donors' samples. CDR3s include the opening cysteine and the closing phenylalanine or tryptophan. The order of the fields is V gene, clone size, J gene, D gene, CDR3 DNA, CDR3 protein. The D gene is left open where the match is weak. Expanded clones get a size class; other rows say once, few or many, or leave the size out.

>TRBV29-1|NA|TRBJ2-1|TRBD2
TGCAGCGCGAGCGGGGGGGCAATCAATGAGCAGTTCTTC
CSASGGAINEQFF
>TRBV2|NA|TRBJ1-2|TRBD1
TGTGCCAGCAACCGGGACAGGGATGGCTACACCTTC
CASNRDRDGYTF
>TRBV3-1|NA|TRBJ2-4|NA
TGTGCCAGCAGCCACACTATGGGGGCGAACATTCAGTACTTC
CASSHTMGANIQYF
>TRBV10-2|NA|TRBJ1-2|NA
TGCGCCAGCGCTTACAGGGCTCGGAACTATGGCTACACCTTC
CASAYRARNYGYTF
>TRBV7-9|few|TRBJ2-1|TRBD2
TGTGCCAGCAGCCATCACGAGGGACTAGCGGACTACAATGAGCAGTTCTTC
CASSHHEGLADYNEQFF
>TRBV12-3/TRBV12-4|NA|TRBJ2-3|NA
TGTGCCAGCAGTCGACTAGTGAGCACAGATACGCAGTATTTT
CASSRLVSTDTQYF
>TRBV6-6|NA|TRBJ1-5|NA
TGTGCCAGCAGTCACAGGGATCGGGGAGGGGACTACAATCAGCCCCAGCATTTT
CASSHRDRGGDYNQPQHF
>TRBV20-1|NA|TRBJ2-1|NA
TGCAGTTTTTTATCCGGGACCCGCTCCTACAATGAGCAGTTCTTC
CSFLSGTRSYNEQFF
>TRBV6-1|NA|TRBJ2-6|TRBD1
TGTGCCAGCAGTTATACAGACAGGGGGCGCACAGGGGCCAACGTCCTGACTTTC
CASSYTDRGRTGANVLTF
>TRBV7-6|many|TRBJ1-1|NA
TGTGCCAGCAGCTTAGATGGCAAATTCACTGAAGCTTTCTTT
CASSLDGKFTEAFF
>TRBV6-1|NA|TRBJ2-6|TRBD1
TGTGCCAGCAGTGAGTTATGGCAGGGGGTCGCTGGGGCCAACGTCCAGACTTTC
CASSELWQGVAGANVQTF
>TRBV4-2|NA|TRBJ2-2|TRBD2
TGTGCCAGCAGCCAACCATCACTAGCGGACACCGGGGAGCTGTTTTTT
CASSQPSLADTGELFF
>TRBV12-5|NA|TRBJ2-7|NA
TGTGCTAGTGGTTTGGTAAACCTAGGAGGCAGGGGCATCTACGAGCAGTACTTC
CASGLVNLGGRGIYEQYF
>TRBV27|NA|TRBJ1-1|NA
TGTGCCAGCCTCGGGGGGGTAGGGGCTTTCTTT
CASLGGVGAFF
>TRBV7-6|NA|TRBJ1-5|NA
TGTGTCAGCAGCTTGCAGGGAGATCAGCCCCAGCATTTT
CVSSLQGDQPQHF
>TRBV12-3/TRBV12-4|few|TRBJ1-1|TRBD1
TGTGCCAGCAGTACGTCCGGGACAGCCTTGAGGGCTTTCTTT
CASSTSGTALRAFF
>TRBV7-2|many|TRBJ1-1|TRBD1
TGTGCCAGCAGCTTAGCTGTTTGGACAGGGAGGGCTTTCTTT
CASSLAVWTGRAFF
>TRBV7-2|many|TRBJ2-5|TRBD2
TGTGCCAGCAGCTTAGCTTTCGGACTAGCTAAAGAGACCCAGTACTTC
CASSLAFGLAKETQYF
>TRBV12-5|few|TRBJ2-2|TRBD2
TGTGCTAGTGGTTTCCTGGCGGGGGGGCCGGACACCGGGGAGCTGTTTTTT
CASGFLAGGPDTGELFF
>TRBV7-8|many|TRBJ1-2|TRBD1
TGTGCCAGCAGCGGGAGCAGGGGGCAGAGCTATGGCTACACCTTC
CASSGSRGQSYGYTF
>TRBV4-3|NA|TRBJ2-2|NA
TGCGCCAGCAGCCGAGACTGGACGGCGATGCCCGGGGAGCTGTTTTTT
CASSRDWTAMPGELFF
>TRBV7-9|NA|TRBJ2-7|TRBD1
TGTGCCAGCAGCCCCGCCCGAGGACAGGGCTACGAGCAGTACTTC
CASSPARGQGYEQYF
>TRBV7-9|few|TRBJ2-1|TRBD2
TGTGCCAGCAGCTTAGGGACTAGCGGGGTTAGCTCCTACAATGAGCAGTTCTTC
CASSLGTSGVSSYNEQFF
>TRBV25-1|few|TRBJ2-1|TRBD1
TGTGCCAGCAGCATCGACCCCCCCTCGACAGGGGGCCCACGCAATGAGCAGTTCTTC
CASSIDPPSTGGPRNEQFF
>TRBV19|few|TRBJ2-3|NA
TGTGCCAGTTCCGGGACCATCTGGACAGATACGCAGTATTTT
CASSGTIWTDTQYF
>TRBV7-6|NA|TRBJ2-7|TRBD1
TGTGCCAGCAGTTCCTCCGGCGCCAGGGGGTTCGCGCAGTACTTC
CASSSSGARGFAQYF
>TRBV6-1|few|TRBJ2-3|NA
TGTGCCAGCACTACATTATGGGGCACAGATACGCAGTATTTT
CASTTLWGTDTQYF
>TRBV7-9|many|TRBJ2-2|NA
TGTGCCAGCAGCTTAGTATCTGCGAACACCGGGGAGCTGTTTTTT
CASSLVSANTGELFF
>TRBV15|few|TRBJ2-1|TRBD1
TGTGCCACCAGCCGAAGGGGGACAGTCCCTTTCAATGAGCAGTTCTTC
CATSRRGTVPFNEQFF
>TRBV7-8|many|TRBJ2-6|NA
TGTGCCAGCAGCTTAGTGGTGCCTGGGGCCAACGTCCTGACTTTC
CASSLVVPGANVLTF
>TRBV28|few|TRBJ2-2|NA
TGTGCCAGCAGTACTCGACAAGCCGCCGGGGAGCTGTTTTTT
CASSTRQAAGELFF
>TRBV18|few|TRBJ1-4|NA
TGTGCCAGCTCACCACCCGGGGTCTTTAATGAAAAACTGTTTTTT
CASSPPGVFNEKLFF
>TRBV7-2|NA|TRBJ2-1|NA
TGTGCCAGCAGCCCCCTCGGCAGGGACCGCGACAATGAGCAGTTCTTC
CASSPLGRDRDNEQFF
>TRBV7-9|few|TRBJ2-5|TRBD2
TGTGCCAGCAGCCCCCAAAAGCGGGGGGGTACTGAAGAGACCCAGTACTTC
CASSPQKRGGTEETQYF
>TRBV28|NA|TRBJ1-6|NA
TGTGCCAGCAGCCCCCCCCGGGCAGGCAATTCACCCCTCCACTTT
CASSPPRAGNSPLHF
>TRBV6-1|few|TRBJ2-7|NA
TGTGCCAGCACAGATCCGGGATCCCACTCCTACGAGCAGTACTTC
CASTDPGSHSYEQYF
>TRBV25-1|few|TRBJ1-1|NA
TGTGCCAGCAGTGAATTAGGAAAGGGTTATGCTTCAGCTTTCTTT
CASSELGKGYASAFF
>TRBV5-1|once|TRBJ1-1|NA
TGCGCCAGCACTGAGACAGCACTGAACACTGAAGCTTTCTTT
CASTETALNTEAFF
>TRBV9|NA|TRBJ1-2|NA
TGTGCCAGCACCACCCGGGATAACTATGGCTACACCTTC
CASTTRDNYGYTF
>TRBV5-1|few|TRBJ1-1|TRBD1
TGCGCCAGCAGCCCCAGGGGGCGGCCTGAAGCTTTCTTT
CASSPRGRPEAFF
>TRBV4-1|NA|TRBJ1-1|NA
TGCGCCAGCAGCCAGTTCGGAACTGAAGCTTTCTTT
CASSQFGTEAFF
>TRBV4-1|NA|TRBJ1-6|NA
TGCGCCAGCAGCCAAGGGCCAGGGGCACCCCTCCACTTT
CASSQGPGAPLHF
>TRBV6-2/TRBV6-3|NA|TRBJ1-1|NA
TGTGCCAGCAGAAACACCGGGTCTGAAGCTTTCTTT
CASRNTGSEAFF
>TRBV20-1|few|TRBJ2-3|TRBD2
TGCAGTGCTAGAGATTGGACTAGCGGGGGATTAGATACGCAGTATTTT
CSARDWTSGGLDTQYF
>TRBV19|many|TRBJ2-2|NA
TGTGCCAGTACCTACGGGGACACCGGGGAGCTGTTTTTT
CASTYGDTGELFF
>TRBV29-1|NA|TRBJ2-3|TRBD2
TGCAGCGGCAATGGGATACTAGCGGGGGGTTCAGATACGCAGTATTTT
CSGNGILAGGSDTQYF
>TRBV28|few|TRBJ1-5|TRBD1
TGTGCCAGCTCAACACCACCCGGGACAGGGAATCAGCCCCAGCATTTT
CASSTPPGTGNQPQHF
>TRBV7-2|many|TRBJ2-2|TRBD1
TGTGCCAGCAGCTCCGGGACAGGGTACACCGGGGAGCTGTTTTTT
CASSSGTGYTGELFF
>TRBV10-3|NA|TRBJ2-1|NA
TGTGCCATCAAAATCGCCCCTCACAATGAGCAGTTCTTC
CAIKIAPHNEQFF
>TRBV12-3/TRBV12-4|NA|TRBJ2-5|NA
TGTGCCAGCAGGGGGAGGCCCCAAGAGACCCAGTACTTC
CASRGRPQETQYF
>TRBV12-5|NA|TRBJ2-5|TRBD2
TGTGCTAGTGGTTTGGTAACTAGCGGAAAAGAGACCCAGTACTTC
CASGLVTSGKETQYF
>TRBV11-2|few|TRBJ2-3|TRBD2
TGTGCCAGCACCCTTAGGGGAGGGGATACGCAGTATTTT
CASTLRGGDTQYF
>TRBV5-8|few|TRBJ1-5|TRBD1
TGTGCCAGCAGTTTGGGACAGGAGAGCAATCAGCCCCAGCATTTT
CASSLGQESNQPQHF
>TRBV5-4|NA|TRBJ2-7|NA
TGTGCCAGCGGGTTCTGGGGGGCCACCTACGAGCAGTACTTC
CASGFWGATYEQYF
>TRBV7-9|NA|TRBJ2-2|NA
TGTGCCAGCAGACCCCCCACCACACGGAACACCGGGGAGCTGTTTTTT
CASRPPTTRNTGELFF
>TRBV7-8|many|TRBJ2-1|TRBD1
TGTGCCAGCAGCATGGGACAGGGGGCCGCATCCTACAATGAGCAGTTCTTC
CASSMGQGAASYNEQFF
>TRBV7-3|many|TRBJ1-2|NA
TGTGCCAGCAGCTTAAGACAGGTCTATGGCTACACCTTC
CASSLRQVYGYTF
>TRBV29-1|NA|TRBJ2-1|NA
TGCAGCGTTGAAGGAGGGTTCCGGCGCAATGAGCAGTTCTTC
CSVEGGFRRNEQFF